Below, 15 T cell receptor beta chains from the same sample are listed, as sequenced in a study of prognosis after radiotherapy for stage I lung cancer. Amplification of the TCR beta CDR3 (from genomic DNA) was done by two-round multiplex PCR. Specific primers for each TRBV and TRBJ gene were what first-round PCR used. TCRdb re-derived calls from the multiplex PCR reads in MiXCR, one entry per CDR3 protein. The sample includes about 34,000 distinct CDR3 sequences, 30% to 35% seen only once; the top ten take approximately 15%. The sequenced sample was PBMCs, obtained before or after stereotactic body radiation therapy (not recorded which). These receptors were obtained from a donor at least 50 years old with non-small cell lung cancer.

In its sample, this clonotype was seen many times. The chain joins TRBV11-3 to TRBJ2-7; D could derive from TRBD1 or TRBD2 (5 bases each). Germline loops: CDR1 SGHNT, CDR2 YENEEA. The ends were cut back, 2 bases at V and 2 bases at J, with 10 bases in the middle. The CDR3 is 14 amino acids. The CDR3 region has the DNA TGTGCCAGCAGCTTAAGGGACGGAGCCTACGAGCAGTACTTC. Encoded protein: CASSLRDGAYEQYF. Complete variable domain (other parts from reference TRBV11-3 and TRBJ2-7): EAGVVQSPRYKIIEKKQPVAFWCNPISGHNTLYWYLQNLGQGPELLIRYENEEAVDDSQLPKDRFSAERLKGVDSTLKIQPAELGDSAVYLCASSLRDGAYEQYFGPGTRLTVT.

The chain has TRBV28 and TRBJ2-2; D gene ambiguous. This CDR3 has 16 residues. V was cut by 6 bases and J by 1 base, with 15 bases left in between. Looked up from germline, CDR1 is MDHEN and CDR2 is SYDVKM. The CDR3 here is CASRPAVIKNTGELFF. The DNA of the CDR3 is TGTGCCAGCAGACCCGCCGTAATCAAGAACACCGGGGAGCTGTTTTTT.

This clonotype was detected ten times or more. The chain combines TRBV20-1 with TRBJ2-3; 8 bases fit TRBD2. Per the germline V gene, CDR1 is DFQATT and CDR2 is SNEGSKA (reference sequence). Germline trimming cut 3 bases from V and 4 bases from J; bases unmatched to any gene: 9. The CDR3 covers 15 residues. The CDR3 DNA is TGCAGTGCTAGCCTAAGAGCGGGAGTGTCAGATACGCAGTATTTT. Translating it yields CSASLRAGVSDTQYF.

This chain connects TRBV20-1 to TRBJ2-1; 11 bases map to TRBD2. CDR1 DFQATT and CDR2 SNEGSKA come from the germline V gene (reference sequence). The CDR3 is 16 amino acids. Trimming cost V 4 bases and J 8 bases; bases outside gene matches: 13. CDR3 region: CSAIPAVLAGVDEQFF. The CDR3 bases are TGCAGTGCTATCCCAGCGGTACTAGCGGGAGTGGATGAGCAGTTCTTC.

The chain uses TRBV7-3 and TRBJ2-2; D is undetermined. Looked up from germline, CDR1 is SGHTA and CDR2 is FQGTGA. Deletions cut 1 base from V and 2 bases from J, with 5 bases between. This CDR3 has 14 amino acids. The CDR3, as DNA: TGTGCCAGCAGCTTAAATCTAAACACCGGGGAGCTGTTTTTT. Amino acid sequence: CASSLNLNTGELFF.

This clonotype has a count of ten or more. The chain carries TRBV7-6 and TRBJ2-5, with 8 bases fitting TRBD2. There are 17 residues in the CDR3. The V gene end was trimmed by 1 base and the J gene end by 5 bases; junction bases not matched to a gene: 12. Germline V gene sequence: CDR1 SGHVS, CDR2 FNYEAQ. This CDR3 is CASSLVVAGTMLETQYF. As DNA, the CDR3 is TGTGCCAGCAGCTTAGTAGTAGCGGGGACGATGTTGGAGACCCAGTACTTC.

In this sample, this clonotype turned up many times. The genes are TRBV18 and TRBJ1-1, with a weak D call TRBD1 (5 bases). Germline CDR1 is KGHSH and CDR2 is LQKENI. Trimming shortened V by 4 bases and J by 1 base, and 16 bases separated the two germline ends. The CDR3 consists of 16 residues. The CDR3 is CASSLLRGEANTEAFF. As DNA, the CDR3 is TGTGCCAGCTCACTCCTGAGAGGGGAAGCGAACACTGAAGCTTTCTTT.

This clonotype was detected once. The rearrangement links TRBV19 to TRBJ2-5, with TRBD2 identical over 13 bases. From germline, CDR1 is LNHDA and CDR2 SQIVND (reference sequence). The CDR3 length is 15 residues. The V and J ends lost 3 bases and 5 bases, in that order; junction bases with no gene match: 3. The CDR3 protein is CASSMGTSGVETQYF. DNA of the CDR3: TGTGCCAGTAGTATGGGGACTAGCGGGGTGGAGACCCAGTACTTC.

In this sample, this clonotype turned up many times. The chain recombines TRBV5-1 with TRBJ1-5; no firm D call. Germline loops: CDR1 SGHRS, CDR2 YFSETQ. The CDR3 totals 15 residues. V lost 4 bases and J 0 bases, leaving 11 bases between the germline ends. The CDR3 spells CASSPDMFSNQPQHF. The CDR3 bases are TGCGCCAGCAGCCCCGACATGTTTAGCAATCAGCCCCAGCATTTT. Drawing the rest from reference TRBV5-1 and TRBJ1-5, the complete variable domain is KAGVTQTPRYLIKTRGQQVTLSCSPISGHRSVSWYQQTPGQGLQFLFEYFSETQRNKGNFPGRFSGRQFSNSRSEMNVSTLELGDSALYLCASSPDMFSNQPQHFGDGTRLSIL.

This clonotype was counted ten times or more. This chain uses TRBV4-1 with TRBJ1-5; 7 bases map to TRBD1. The V gene's germline CDR1 is MGHRA and CDR2 YSYEKL. Losses at the gene ends were 4 bases for V and 7 bases for J; bases not matched to a gene: 10. The CDR3 has 15 amino acids. The CDR3 DNA reads TGCGCCAGCAGCCGCCCCGGGACAGCGCGCCAGCCCCAGCATTTT. Amino acid sequence: CASSRPGTARQPQHF.

The sample holds many counts of this clonotype. This chain uses TRBV18 with TRBJ2-2, with 7 bases lining up with TRBD1. The ends lost 4 bases at V and 5 bases at J; junction bases unmatched: 7. CDR3 length: 15 amino acids. Germline V gene sequence: CDR1 KGHSH, CDR2 LQKENI. This CDR3 is CASSLATTGTGELFF. Written as DNA, the CDR3 is TGTGCCAGCTCACTCGCGACGACAGGGACCGGGGAGCTGTTTTTT.

This clonotype was seen many times. The V gene is TRBV5-1, the J gene TRBJ2-5; possibly TRBD2 for D (6 bases). The CDR3 sequence is 13 residues long. Trimming left V 4 bases short and J 4 bases short, with 11 bases between. Germline V lookup: CDR1 SGHRS, CDR2 YFSETQ. The CDR3 nucleotides are TGCGCCAGCAGCCAACCGGAGGGAGAGACCCAGTACTTC. Translating it yields CASSQPEGETQYF.

This clonotype was recorded at least ten times. This rearrangement joins TRBV7-2 to TRBJ2-1; 13 bases fit TRBD2. The CDR3 loop spans 17 amino acids. V lost 1 base to trimming and J lost 5 bases; unmatched junction nucleotides: 5. Germline V CDR1 and CDR2: SGHTA, FQGNSA. The CDR3 protein is CASSLGLLAGGHNEQFF. The CDR3, as DNA: TGTGCCAGCAGCTTAGGATTACTAGCGGGAGGGCACAATGAGCAGTTCTTC.

This clonotype showed up just once. The rearrangement uses TRBV5-1 and TRBJ2-2; 13 bases match TRBD2. The trim removed 5 bases at V and 3 bases at J, leaving 4 bases unmatched. Germline V gene data show CDR1 as SGHRS and CDR2 as YFSETQ. CDR3 size: 16 residues. Here the CDR3 DNA reads TGCGCCAGCAGAAAGGGACTAGCGGGGCACACCGGGGAGCTGTTTTTT. Its protein is CASRKGLAGHTGELFF.

This clonotype was detected many times. The chain combines TRBV7-9 with TRBJ2-2; D gene ambiguous. The CDR3 covers 13 residues. CDR1 is SEHNR and CDR2 is FQNEAQ in the germline V gene (reference sequence). Trimming pared 8 bases from V and 7 bases from J, leaving 14 bases between. Here the CDR3 DNA reads TGTGCCAGCCAGGAAGCCTATGTCGGGGAGCTGTTTTTT. It codes for CASQEAYVGELFF.